The rows below give T cell receptor beta chains drawn from one sample of a study of blood T cell repertoires in COVID-19. Sequenced by immunoSEQ multiplex PCR; TCRdb stores in-frame clones only, minus some. This table has about 200,000 clones, approximately 82% appearing once. The sequenced sample consisted of peripheral blood. These receptor sequences come from a human donor with acute or convalescent COVID-19. The donor label of this sample is uncertain. The CDR3 runs from the conserved cysteine through the conserved F or W. The D gene is left open where the match is weak. Only some rows state a clone size, as once, few, many or a class for expanded clones.

j_call | v_call | d_call | clone_size | cdr3_nt | cdr3_aa
TRBJ1-2 | TRBV19 | . | few | TGTGCCAGTAGTATAGATCGCAGGAACTATGGCTACACCTTC | CASSIDRRNYGYTF
TRBJ1-4 | TRBV28 | . | . | TGTGCCGGGGGCGGGCAGGGAAGGAACGCTAATGAAAAACTGTTTTTT | CAGGGQGRNANEKLFF
TRBJ2-7 | TRBV27 | TRBD1 | . | TGTGCCAGCAGTTTACGGGACAGGGGATCCTACGAGCAGTACTTC | CASSLRDRGSYEQYF
TRBJ2-5 | TRBV5-8 | . | . | TGTGCCAGCAGCTTGGGGGCGGAGACCCAGTACTTC | CASSLGAETQYF
TRBJ2-7 | TRBV6-6 | . | . | TGTGCCAGCAGGACTTTGGACAACTCCTACGAGCAGTACTTC | CASRTLDNSYEQYF
TRBJ2-5 | TRBV9 | TRBD2 | . | TGTGCCAGCAGCGTATTAGCGGGAGGGCTAAGAGAGACCCAGTACTTC | CASSVLAGGLRETQYF
TRBJ2-7 | TRBV7-8 | . | once | TGTGCCAGCAGCACCCGATGGACTACCTACGAGCAGTACTTC | CASSTRWTTYEQYF
TRBJ2-2 | TRBV19 | TRBD1 | . | TGTGCCAGTAGTAGACGACAGGGGGACACCGGGGAGCTGTTTTTT | CASSRRQGDTGELFF
TRBJ2-1 | TRBV28 | . | . | TGTGCCAGCAGTTTCCTAGGACAGCGGGGTGAGCAGTTCTTC | CASSFLGQRGEQFF
TRBJ2-1 | TRBV7-2 | . | . | TGTGCCAGCAGCTTATATATGATACCGGGGAATGAGCAGTTCTTC | CASSLYMIPGNEQFF
TRBJ1-2 | TRBV20-1 | . | once | TGCAGTGCTAGTGGGCAGGTTTCAGGCGGGATCTGGTTC | CSASGQVSGGIWF
TRBJ2-5 | TRBV14 | TRBD2 | . | TGTGCCAGCAGCCAACGAATGGGACTACAAGAGACCCAGTACTTC | CASSQRMGLQETQYF
TRBJ2-3 | TRBV19 | TRBD1 | . | TGTGCCAGTAGCCCTGACAGGGGAGCAGATACGCAGTATTTT | CASSPDRGADTQYF
TRBJ2-3 | TRBV5-6 | . | . | TGTGCCAGCAGAAGGAGGTCTAGCACAGATACGCAGTATTTT | CASRRRSSTDTQYF
TRBJ2-7 | TRBV25-1 | . | . | TGTGCCAGCATCGGACAGCGCTACGAGCAGTACTTC | CASIGQRYEQYF
TRBJ2-1 | TRBV6-5 | TRBD2 | . | TGTGCCAGCATCCAAGCGGGAGGGTCCAATGAGCAGTTCTTC | CASIQAGGSNEQFF
TRBJ2-1 | TRBV5-1 | . | . | TGCGCCAGCAGCCAATCTAGCCCGTCGGGGAATGAGCAGTTCTTC | CASSQSSPSGNEQFF
TRBJ2-7 | TRBV5-1 | TRBD2 | few | TGCGCCAGCAGCTCGCTAGCGGGAGCGAACGAGCAGTACTTC | CASSSLAGANEQYF
TRBJ2-3 | TRBV5-1 | . | few | TGCGCCAGCAGCATGACAGAAACAGATACGCAGTATTTT | CASSMTETDTQYF
TRBJ2-3 | TRBV9 | . | . | TGTGCCAGCAGTACCCGAGCGGTCGGCACAGATACGCAGTATTTT | CASSTRAVGTDTQYF
TRBJ2-3 | TRBV12-2 | . | . | TGTGCAAGTCGCCCCTCCAGCGGGAGCACAGATACGCAGTATTTT | CASRPSSGSTDTQYF
TRBJ2-3 | TRBV24-1 | . | . | TGTGCCACCAGCCCTAGCGGCACAGATACGCAGTATTTT | CATSPSGTDTQYF
TRBJ2-2 | TRBV5-1 | . | . | TGCGCCAGCAGCTCCTCGGGGAGCGGAGGCTCGAAGGGCGGGGAGCTGTTTTTT | CASSSSGSGGSKGGELFF
TRBJ1-2 | TRBV6-5 | . | . | TGTGCCACCAAATTAACTGCTACTAACTATGGCTACACCTTC | CATKLTATNYGYTF
TRBJ1-4 | TRBV7-6 | TRBD1 | . | TGTGCCAGCAGCTACTCCGGACAGGGGGATGAAAAACTGTTTTTT | CASSYSGQGDEKLFF
TRBJ1-1 | TRBV29-1 | TRBD1 | . | TGCAGCGCCCTGGGGACAGGGTCCAACACTGAAGCTTTCTTT | CSALGTGSNTEAFF
TRBJ1-1 | TRBV19 | . | . | TGTGCCAGTAGTATGACACTGAACACTGAAGCTTTCTTT | CASSMTLNTEAFF
TRBJ2-7 | TRBV13 | . | . | TGTGCCAGCAGCCCCCAGGTTAGCGGTGAGCAGTACTTC | CASSPQVSGEQYF
TRBJ1-1 | TRBV19 | . | . | TGTGCCAGTAGTATCGGAGGGTCAGGGAACACTGAAGCTTTCTTT | CASSIGGSGNTEAFF
TRBJ1-3 | TRBV5-8 | TRBD1 | . | TGTGCCAGCAGCTCGGGACAGGGAGTCCCCACCATATATTTT | CASSSGQGVPTIYF
TRBJ1-2 | TRBV19 | . | few | TGTGCCAGTACCCCCAAGGGCTCCGGAGGCTATGGCTACACCTTC | CASTPKGSGGYGYTF
TRBJ2-3 | TRBV7-7 | . | . | TGTGCCAGCAGCTTAGACGGCGGTAGCACAGATACGCAGTATTTT | CASSLDGGSTDTQYF
TRBJ2-1 | TRBV5-1 | TRBD2 | . | TGCGCCAGCAGCCCGGGAGGGAGCGGGAGTTATAATGAGCAGTTCTTC | CASSPGGSGSYNEQFF
TRBJ2-1 | TRBV2 | TRBD1 | . | TGTGCCAGCAGTGATGGGACAGGGCGACACAATGAGCAGTTCTTC | CASSDGTGRHNEQFF
TRBJ2-2 | TRBV7-2 | . | . | TGTGCCAGCAGCTTAGAGGGAGCCGGGGAGCTGTTTTTT | CASSLEGAGELFF
TRBJ2-3 | TRBV7-8 | . | . | TGTGCCAGCAGCTTAGATTTCGGCGGGGACACAGATACGCAGTATTTT | CASSLDFGGDTDTQYF
TRBJ2-5 | TRBV5-4 | TRBD2 | . | TGTGCCAGCAGCCCTAGTGGCGGGAGTGAGACCCAGTACTTC | CASSPSGGSETQYF
TRBJ2-3 | TRBV4-2 | . | once | TGTGCCAGCAGCCACGAACTAGCAGAGGGCACAGATACGCAGTATTTT | CASSHELAEGTDTQYF